The clone carrying this T cell receptor beta chain came up many times. cDNA was made from around 0.5 ug RNA using alpha and beta constant primers. Using multiplexing indices, alpha and beta chain libraries were generated apart by chain-specific third strand synthesis. Ligation attached cDNA to a 5' RACE adapter that carried a random hexamer and SP2 site. One entry per CDR3 protein results from TCRdb running MiXCR on the 5' RACE reads. This sample has about 7,800 distinct CDR3 sequences, with over 5% found just once. Germline V CDR1 and CDR2: MNHEY, SVGAGI. The junction had 9 bases not matched to a gene; V was cut back by 4 bases and J by 3 bases. This CDR3 has 15 residues. Whole blood was used without fractionation, so all unsorted peripheral T cells were included. This entry is derived from a study of HIV-infected patients and healthy controls.

The material was blood, obtained before antiretroviral therapy. V and J are TRBV6-5 and TRBJ2-7, with TRBD1 matching 7 bases. This receptor was obtained from an adult with HIV infection. CDR3 sequence: CASSSRTGSFYEQYF. The CDR3 coding sequence is TGTGCCAGCAGTTCCCGGACAGGTTCGTTCTACGAGCAGTACTTC.